This T cell receptor beta chain was sequenced in a study of blood T cell repertoires in COVID-19. Sequencing was performed with immunoSEQ multiplex PCR; in TCRdb, only in-frame clones are kept and a portion is missing. In the table there are roughly 92,000 clones, approximately 80% of which are singletons. CDR3 length equals 16 residues. The ends were cut back, 0 bases at V and 0 bases at J, with 8 bases in the middle. Germline-derived CDR1 and CDR2 are MRHNA and SNTAGT. The specimen was peripheral blood. The receptor was isolated from a woman of 80 years or more with active or convalescent COVID-19. The J gene is TRBJ2-2, the V gene TRBV6-4; D is perhaps TRBD1 (6 bases). CDR3 sequence reads: CASSDSGDTNTGELFF. The CDR3 coding sequence is TGTGCCAGCAGTGACTCGGGGGACACGAACACCGGGGAGCTGTTTTTT.